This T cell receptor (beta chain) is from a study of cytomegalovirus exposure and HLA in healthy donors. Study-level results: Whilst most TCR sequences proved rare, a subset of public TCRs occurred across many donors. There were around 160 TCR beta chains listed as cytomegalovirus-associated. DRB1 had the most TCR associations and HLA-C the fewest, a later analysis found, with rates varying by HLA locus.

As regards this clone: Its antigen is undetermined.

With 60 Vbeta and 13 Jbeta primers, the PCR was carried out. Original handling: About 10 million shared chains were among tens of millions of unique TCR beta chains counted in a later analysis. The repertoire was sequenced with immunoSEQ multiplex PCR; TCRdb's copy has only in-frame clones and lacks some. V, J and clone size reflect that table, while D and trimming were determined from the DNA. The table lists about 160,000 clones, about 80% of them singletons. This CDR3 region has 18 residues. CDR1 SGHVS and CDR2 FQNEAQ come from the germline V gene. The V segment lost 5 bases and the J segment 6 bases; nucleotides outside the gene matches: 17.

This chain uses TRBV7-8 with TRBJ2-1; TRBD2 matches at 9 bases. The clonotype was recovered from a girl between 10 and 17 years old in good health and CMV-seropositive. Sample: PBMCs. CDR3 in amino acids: CASSRSGSVAGVFNEQFF. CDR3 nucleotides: TGTGCCAGCAGCCGATCGGGGTCGGTAGCGGGAGTTTTCAATGAGCAGTTCTTC.